This TCR beta chain emerged from a study of cytotoxic CD8 clonotypes in ibrutinib-treated CLL. General study results and limits: Sampling times, which were not matched between the groups, differed between sustained-remission patients and progressing patients.

Regarding this clone: Its antigen is still unknown.

Depths of 1 in 200,000 to 1 in 1 million T cells were the sequencing target. Measured with immunoSEQ multiplex PCR; TCRdb has only the in-frame clones, and not every one. Of some 130,000 clones listed, approximately 90% were seen once; the top ten hold approximately 10%. V was clipped by 4 bases and J by 10 bases, with 14 bases between them. The CDR3 loop spans 13 amino acids. Germline CDR1 is MDHEN and CDR2 is SYDVKM. The chain is built from TRBV28 and TRBJ1-5; unclear D gene. The sequencing used PBMCs, collected after 12 months of ibrutinib treatment. This TCR derives from a human donor with chronic lymphocytic leukemia. The CDR3 nucleotides read TGTGCCAGCAGTTCACTCAACCAGCGTCCCCAGCATTTT. Protein sequence: CASSSLNQRPQHF.